The source of this T cell receptor beta chain is a study of PD-1 blockade in mismatch repair-deficient tumors. Study details: All were previously treated, progressing patients with about 11 mismatch repair-deficient cancer types.

All patients were mismatch repair deficient, assessed by either PCR or immunohistochemistry. Three pembrolizumab responders had their TCRs sequenced. The CDR3 spans 15 residues. CDR1 MNHEY and CDR2 SVGAGI come from the germline V gene. V shed 5 bases and J 4 bases; nucleotides not matched to a gene: 7. Whole-study results and caveats: Rapid post-treatment expansion, then contraction, generally preceding radiologic response, marked tumor-resident clones.

With respect to this clone: Antigen: not known.

Clones were read by immunoSEQ multiplex PCR, and TCRdb kept only the in-frame ones, dropping some. In the table there are some 130,000 clones, about nine tenths of which are singletons. The rearrangement joins TRBV6-5 to TRBJ2-2, with 7 bases aligning to TRBD1. This TCR was sampled from an adult with mismatch repair-deficient cancer. The material sequenced was peripheral blood, taken roughly 67 weeks after starting pembrolizumab. The CDR3 sequence is CASSGQGVGTGELFF. CDR3 DNA: TGTGCCAGCAGTGGGCAGGGGGTTGGCACCGGGGAGCTGTTTTTT.